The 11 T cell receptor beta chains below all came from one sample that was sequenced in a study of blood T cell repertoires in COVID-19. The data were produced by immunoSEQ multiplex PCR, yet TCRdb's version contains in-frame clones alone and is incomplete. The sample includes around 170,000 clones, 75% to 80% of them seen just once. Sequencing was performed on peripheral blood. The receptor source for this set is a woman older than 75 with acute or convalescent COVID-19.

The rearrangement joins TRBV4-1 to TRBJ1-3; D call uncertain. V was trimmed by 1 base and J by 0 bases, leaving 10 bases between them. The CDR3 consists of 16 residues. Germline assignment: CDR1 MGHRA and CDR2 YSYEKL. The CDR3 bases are TGCGCCAGCAGCCAAGGGCGGGGATACTCTGGAAACACCATATATTTT. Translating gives CASSQGRGYSGNTIYF.

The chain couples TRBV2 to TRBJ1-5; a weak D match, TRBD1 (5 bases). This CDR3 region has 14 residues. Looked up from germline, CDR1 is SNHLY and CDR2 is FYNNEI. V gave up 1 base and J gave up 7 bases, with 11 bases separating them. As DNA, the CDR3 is TGTGCCAGCAGTGAAGAAGGGGCCCTCCAGCCCCAGCATTTT. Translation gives CASSEEGALQPQHF.

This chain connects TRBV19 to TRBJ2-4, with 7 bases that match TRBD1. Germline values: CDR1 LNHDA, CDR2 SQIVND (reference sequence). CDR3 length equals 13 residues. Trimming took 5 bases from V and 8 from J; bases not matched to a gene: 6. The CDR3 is CASSRGQADIQYF. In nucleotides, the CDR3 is TGTGCCAGTAGTCGAGGACAGGCTGACATTCAGTACTTC. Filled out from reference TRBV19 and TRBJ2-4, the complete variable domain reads DGGITQSPKYLFRKEGQNVTLSCEQNLNHDAMYWYRQDPGQGLRLIYYSQIVNDFQKGDIAEGYSVSREKKESFPLTVTSAQKNPTAFYLCASSRGQADIQYFGAGTRLSVL.

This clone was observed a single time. The CDR3 DNA reads TGTGCCAGCAGTGAATCCCCCCTGGTGGAGGCAGAGCAGTACTTC. It codes for CASSESPLVEAEQYF. This chain connects TRBV25-1 to TRBJ2-7; a weak D match, TRBD2 (5 bases). Trimming cost V 1 base and J 7 bases, with 17 bases left between them. The CDR3 covers 15 residues. Germline V gene lookup returns CDR1 MGHDK and CDR2 SYGVNS.

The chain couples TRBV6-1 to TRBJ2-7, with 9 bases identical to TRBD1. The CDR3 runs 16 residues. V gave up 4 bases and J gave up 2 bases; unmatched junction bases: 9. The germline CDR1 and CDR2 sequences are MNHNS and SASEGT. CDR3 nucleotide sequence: TGTGCCAGCAGTGGTTGGGACAGGGAGAAAACCTACGAGCAGTACTTC. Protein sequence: CASSGWDREKTYEQYF.

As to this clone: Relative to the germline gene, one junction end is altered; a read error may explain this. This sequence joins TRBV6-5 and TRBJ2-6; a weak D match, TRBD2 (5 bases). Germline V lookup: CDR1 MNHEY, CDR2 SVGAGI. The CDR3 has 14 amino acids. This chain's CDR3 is CASSIASGVNVLTF. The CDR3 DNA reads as TGTGCCAGCAGTATAGCGTCTGGGGTCAACGTCCTGACTTTC.

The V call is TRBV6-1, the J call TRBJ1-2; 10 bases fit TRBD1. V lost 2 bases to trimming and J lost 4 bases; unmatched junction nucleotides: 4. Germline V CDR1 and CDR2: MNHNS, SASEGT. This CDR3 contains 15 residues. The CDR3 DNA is TGTGCCAGCAGTGAAATGACAGGGGGCGGCTATGGCTACACCTTC. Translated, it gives CASSEMTGGGYGYTF.

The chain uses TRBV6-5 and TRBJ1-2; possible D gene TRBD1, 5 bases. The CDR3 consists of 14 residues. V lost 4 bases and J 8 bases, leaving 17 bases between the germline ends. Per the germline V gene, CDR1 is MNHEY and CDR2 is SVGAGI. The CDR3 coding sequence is TGTGCCAGCAGTTCGAGACAGCGCTCCTTCGGCTACACCTTC. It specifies CASSSRQRSFGYTF.

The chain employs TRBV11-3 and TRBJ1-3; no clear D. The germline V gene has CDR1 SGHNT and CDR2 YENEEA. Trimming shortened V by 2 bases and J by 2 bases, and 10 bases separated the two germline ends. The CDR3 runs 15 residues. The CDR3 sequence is CASSLTAGTGNTIYF. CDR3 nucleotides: TGTGCCAGCAGCTTAACGGCGGGTACTGGAAACACCATATATTTT.

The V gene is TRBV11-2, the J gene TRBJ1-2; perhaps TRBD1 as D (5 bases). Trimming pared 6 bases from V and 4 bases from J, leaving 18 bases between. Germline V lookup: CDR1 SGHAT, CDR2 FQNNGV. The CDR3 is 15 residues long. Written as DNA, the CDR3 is TGTGCCAGCAGACCGAGGGGAGGGGCGGTCTATGGCTACACCTTC. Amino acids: CASRPRGGAVYGYTF.

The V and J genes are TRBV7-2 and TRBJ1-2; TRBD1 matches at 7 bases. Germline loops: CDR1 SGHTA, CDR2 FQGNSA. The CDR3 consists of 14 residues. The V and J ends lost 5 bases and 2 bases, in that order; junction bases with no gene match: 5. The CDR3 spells CASSPNRGNYGYTF. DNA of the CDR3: TGTGCCAGCAGCCCGAACAGGGGAAACTATGGCTACACCTTC.